The clone carrying this T cell receptor beta chain was observed many times. The source of the sample is a study of identical twins. CDR3 length: 12 residues. CDR1 and CDR2 from the germline V gene are LGHDT and YNNKEL (reference sequence). Losses at the gene ends were 7 bases for V and 7 bases for J; bases not matched to a gene: 7. Addition of a universal primer site occurred through template switching, and cDNA carried unique molecular identifiers. Via MiXCR, TCRdb re-called the 5' RACE reads, giving one row per CDR3 protein. The data show some 330,000 distinct CDR3 sequences, about 9% seen once. The receptor's source is a woman aged 45-65 years in good health. Sequenced sample: naive T cells sorted from blood. The chain joins TRBV3-1 to TRBJ2-7; 7 bases line up with TRBD2. The CDR3 is CASTASGNEQYF. The CDR3 DNA reads as TGTGCCAGCACCGCGAGCGGGAATGAGCAGTACTTC.